Sequencing of this T cell receptor beta chain was carried out in a study of OX40 agonist ivuxolimab in advanced cancers. Assay: immunoSEQ multiplex PCR; the TCRdb copy retains only in-frame clones and omits some. Counted here are over 60,000 clones, 84% occurring once; the ten biggest clones make up approximately 2.1%. The CDR3 contains 15 residues. J was trimmed by 4 bases and V by 6 bases; bases with no gene match: 7. Germline V CDR1 and CDR2: MNHNY, SVGAGI (reference sequence). The V and J genes are TRBV6-6 and TRBJ2-7; 12 bases fit TRBD2. The receptor comes from an adult with an advanced solid tumor such as melanoma, head and neck, liver or kidney cancer. The sample here was CD4+ or CD8+ T cells sorted from blood, taken in a trial of the OX40 agonist ivuxolimab. Here the CDR3 reads CASRERLAGEYEQYF. The CDR3 region has the DNA TGTGCCAGCAGGGAACGACTAGCGGGGGAGTACGAGCAGTACTTC.